This paragraph covers one T cell receptor (beta chain) sequence. Antigen specificity is unknown. CDR1 GTSNPN and CDR2 SVGIG come from the germline V gene (reference sequence). The CDR3 totals 13 residues. The germline V and J ends were trimmed by 0 bases and 6 bases, with 9 bases remaining between them. Treatment denoted: oral pan-JAK inhibitor, 5-10 mg twice daily. Peripheral blood and lesional scalp punch biopsies were taken from alopecia areata patients. These data are taken from a study of CD8+ T cells in alopecia areata. Overall study: Each of the treated patients was given oral tofacitinib, 5 to 10 mg twice daily, for moderate-to-severe alopecia areata. Affected scalp percentage determined the severity score of treated patients. Points from the study as a whole: The link between baseline CD8+ expansion and response remains uncertain with one nonresponder.

Investigators isolated RNA and reverse transcribed it into cDNA to act as the sequencing template. The assay was immunoSEQ multiplex PCR, and TCRdb's table has in-frame clones only and misses some. Of 200,000 to 250,000 clones in the sample, over 60% were seen once. Sequences were derived from CD4+ T cells sorted from blood, sampled at roughly week 45, from a patient treated with tofacitinib. The TCR was taken from a human donor with alopecia areata. This chain joins TRBV30 and TRBJ1-5; maybe TRBD1 (5 bases). DNA for the CDR3: TGTGCCTGGAGTGTGGGCGGGGGTCAGCCCCAGCATTTT. As protein: CAWSVGGGQPQHF.